This section outlines one T cell receptor beta chain sequence together with its context. Which antigen it targets is not known. No per-base quality is available; no much larger clone lies one base away. The library was produced with the immunoSEQ multiplex PCR assay. The multiplex PCR relied on a mix of 60 forward primers for TCR Vbeta segments and 13 reverse primers for TCR Jbeta segments. The CDR3 region of rearranged TCR beta genes was amplified from genomic DNA by a multiplex PCR assay. The Illumina HiSeq System was used to sequence the amplified TCR beta libraries as 87-base-pair reads. In the paper's pipeline: In a later analysis, some 80 million unique TCR beta chains were counted across the 650 to 700 repertoires, and roughly 9.9 million of these chains were shared by at least two donors. Raw reads were error-corrected and collapsed into unique sequences by a nearest-neighbor algorithm in which closely related sequences were merged to remove PCR and sequencing errors. Alignment of CDR3 sequences to IMGT reference sequences was used to assign V, D and J gene segments. For a sequence to be retained, a match of at least six nucleotides to both a V gene segment and a J gene segment was required. A rearrangement was called productive if the CDR3 had no stop codons and remained in frame with V and J, and every other rearrangement was called non-productive. Following IMGT convention, CDR3 was defined as the stretch from the second conserved V-encoded cysteine to the conserved J-encoded phenylalanine. In an earlier analysis of 587 of the donors, sequences lacking an unambiguous match to a single V gene segment were excluded. An earlier analysis of just under 600 of the donors called V segments functional above 56.7% productive rearrangements and segregating when the between-donor standard deviation exceeded 5%. A statistical classification framework was built for diagnosing cytomegalovirus status from the catalog of TCR beta chain sequences. In a later analysis, TCR nucleotide sequences were compared against IMGT/GENE-DB human TR gene sequences so that V and J genes could be assigned. In a later analysis, CDR3 sequences and most-parsimonious VDJ recombination scenarios were assigned using the TCRdist pipeline. In a later analysis, each TCR beta chain was defined by its CDR3 amino acid sequence together with its V-gene family, and reads lacking a unique V-gene family were excluded. As a way to deal with suspected cross-contamination and a sequencing artifact, a later analysis dropped 450 to 600 nucleotide sequences that were highly shared and had low generation probability. A later analysis calculated a clonal expansion index for each public chain from normalized within-repertoire ranks of inferred template counts. In a later analysis, generation probabilities were computed with a VDJ recombination model fitted to out-of-frame rearrangements, and the resulting probabilities were checked against IGoR. In a later analysis, hypergeometric tests were used to score TCR-TCR, TCR-HLA and TCR-CMV co-occurrence, with a repertoire-size bias correction applied to TCR pairs. A later analysis estimated false discovery rates by permuting HLA or CMV assignments 20 times. In a later analysis, co-occurring TCRs were grouped using DBSCAN, with TCRdist sequence similarity added in when clustering inside HLA-allele-positive subsets. Repertoires with fewer than 30,000 or more than 120,000 public chains were left out of co-occurrence clustering, as were a handful of repertoires with anomalous nucleotide sharing. TCRdb obtained this table from immuneACCESS and retained in-frame rearrangements with V and J assigned. These tables miss some clones; where compared with another copy, unresolved V genes account for less than half of the shortfall, and the remainder is unexplained. The DNA gave D and trimming, while V, J and clone size come from that table. For this sample there are some 120,000 clones; roughly three quarters appear just once. The ten largest clones take up approximately 4% of the sample.

Sequences SQVTM (CDR1) and ANQGSEA (CDR2) are obtained from the germline V gene. Trimming costs V 0 bases and J 3 bases, and their ends lie 13 bases apart. The CDR3 covers 15 residues, taking in both the cysteine and the phenylalanine. Only CDR3 DNA is held: 45 bases, read in frame from base 1. The cohort consisted of more than 650 healthy bone marrow donors. At the time of sampling, every cohort member was nominally healthy, though immune exposures that went unrecorded were likely present. The donor was CMV seropositive and belonged to the group of 250 to 350 seropositive cohort members. A peripheral blood sample was provided by each donor, and peripheral blood mononuclear cells were used for TCR beta sequencing. The Qiagen DNeasy Blood Extraction Kit was used to extract genomic DNA from the blood cell samples. The data stem from a study of cytomegalovirus exposure and HLA in healthy donors (dated by TCRdb to about 2017). Turning to the overall study: According to an earlier analysis of 587 of the donors, roughly 180 million T cells yielded 117 million unique TCR beta sequences and around 280 Gb of sequence data. The aim of the study was to test whether cataloging public T cell receptors could identify signatures of past pathogen exposure. A later analysis re-examined previously published TCR beta repertoires from several hundred donors and added high-resolution HLA genotyping to investigate patterns of TCR occurrence. HLA typing included class I and class II loci at four-digit resolution. Rather than drawing on any new phenotypic data, the later analysis identified candidate immune exposures from TCR beta sequences and the way those sequences occurred across donors. A few DR-DQ haplotypes were treated as single units for association and clustering because of strong linkage in the cohort. All discovery cohort repertoires had been generated on a single sequencing platform. Using immunosequencing, the study profiled T cell repertoires from fewer than 700 subjects and related those repertoires to cytomegalovirus serostatus. Besides the first cohort of 500 to 700 subjects, a separate validation cohort made up of 120 different subjects was used. Among about 360 genotyped donors of the cohort, an average of 235,054 unique TCR beta nucleotide sequences were sequenced per donor, roughly a sixth of them non-productive. Around 320 gigabases of sequencing data and approximately 85 million unique TCR sequences were included in an early release covering about 620 HLA-typed donors. Donor age, sex, ethnicity and CMV serostatus were compiled alongside the repertoire data. A later genetic analysis took genome-wide SNP genotypes for about three fifths of the roughly 670 donors and used that subset as a discovery cohort. Typing coverage varied by locus: about 629-630 donors for A, B, C, DRB1 and DQB1; 522 for DQA1; more than 600 for DPA1; roughly 450 for DPB1. High-throughput TCR immunosequencing, statistical association of individual TCRs with disease status, and machine learning were combined to predict cytomegalovirus infection status. The genetic ancestry cluster associated with self-reported Caucasian donors included about 84% of the 350 to 500 genotyped donors. An earlier analysis of fewer than 700 of the donors applied high-throughput TCR beta sequencing to assess whether each TCR beta V gene segment acted as functional or pseudogenic.

Overall study outcomes, separate from this receptor: According to a later analysis, parvovirus B19, influenza, CMV and Epstein-Barr virus appeared linked to several top co-occurrence clusters. Roughly uniform sequencing depth across donors was assumed in presence/absence analyses, although this assumption may not hold. In a later analysis, HLA-associated TCR beta chains were found to be more clonally expanded and to have lower generation probabilities than equally common non-associated chains. A later genetic analysis reported fewer N-insertions in productive TCRs among donors in an Asian-associated ancestry cluster than the roughly 640-donor mean. Specific HLA alleles were associated with 16,951 TCR beta sequences at a false discovery rate of 0.05 in a later analysis. The classifier was reported to diagnose cytomegalovirus status with high specificity and sensitivity in both the original cohort and the validation cohort. A group of highly shared sequence variants was considered likely to be a technical artifact of the sequencing pipeline. Most CMV-associated TCR beta chains appeared to be HLA-restricted in a later analysis, and the HLA associations seemed to be driven largely by CMV exposure. In an earlier analysis of about 540 of the donors, most TCR beta V segments were observed in productive rearrangements about 87% or about 30% of the time, broadly matching IMGT annotations. When HLA alleles, especially DR and DQ, strongly co-occurred, TCR associations were difficult to assign to individual alleles. Because HLA typing was unavailable for some donors at each locus, only the typed subset was used in association tests. In vitro tests confirmed that a few of the cytomegalovirus-associated TCR beta chains recognize cytomegalovirus antigens. Only TCR beta chains were sequenced in this cohort, and the absence of alpha or paired-chain data limited detectable features. A further reported finding was that TCR beta sequences accurately predicted the HLA-A and HLA-B alleles for most subjects in the first cohort. CMV serostatus was the only immune exposure information available for the cohort. A later analysis found that TCR association rates varied across HLA loci, with DRB1 alleles showing the most associated TCRs and HLA-C alleles the fewest. Linkage disequilibrium might explain the correlated functional status among segregating V segments, but an unknown experimental factor could not be excluded. In a later genetic analysis, a missense DCLRE1C variant was associated with V-gene and J-gene trimming of TCR beta chains, and the association was replicated in an independent cohort. The authors suggested that the approach could potentially be generalized to other disease states and immunological phenotypes. The earlier analysis of approximately 590 of the donors excluded some 16 rarely observed V segments, including chromosome 9 orphons, because counts were too low. While some public TCRs were present in many individuals, most TCR sequences turned up only very rarely across donors. In the study, some 160 TCR beta chains were listed as associated with cytomegalovirus. Some IMGT-functional V segments, including TRBV6-2 and TRBV6-3, could not be told apart with the 87-base-pair reads, so those segments were excluded.

The chain links TRBV29-1 with TRBJ2-3; tentative D gene TRBD2, with 6 bases matching. Sequencing was carried out using PBMCs. This receptor was identified in a man aged 25 to 45 in good health and CMV-seropositive. The CDR3 loop reads CSVEEGGWATDTQYF. The bases are TGCAGCGTTGAAGAGGGGGGATGGGCAACAGATACGCAGTATTTT.